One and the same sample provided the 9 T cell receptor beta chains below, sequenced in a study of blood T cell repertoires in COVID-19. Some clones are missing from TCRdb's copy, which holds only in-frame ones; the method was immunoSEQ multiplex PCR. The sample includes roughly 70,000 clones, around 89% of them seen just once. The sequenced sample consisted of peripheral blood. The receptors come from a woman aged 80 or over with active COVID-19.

CDR3 loop: CASSYGTSGTDTQYF. The CDR3 bases are TGTGCCAGCAGTTATGGGACTAGCGGCACAGATACGCAGTATTTT. V usage is TRBV5-8 and J usage is TRBJ2-3; TRBD2 matches at 10 bases. Trimming at V came to 5 bases and at J to 1 base, leaving 4 bases not matched to a gene. Germline V gene lookup returns CDR1 SGHTS and CDR2 YDEGEE. This CDR3 region has 15 residues.

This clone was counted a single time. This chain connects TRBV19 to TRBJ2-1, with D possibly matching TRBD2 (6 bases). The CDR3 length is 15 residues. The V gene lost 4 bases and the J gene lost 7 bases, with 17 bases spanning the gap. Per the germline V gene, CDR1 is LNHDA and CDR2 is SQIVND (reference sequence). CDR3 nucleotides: TGTGCCAGTAGTAACCCGGGAGATATCGTTAATGAGCAGTTCTTC. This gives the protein CASSNPGDIVNEQFF.

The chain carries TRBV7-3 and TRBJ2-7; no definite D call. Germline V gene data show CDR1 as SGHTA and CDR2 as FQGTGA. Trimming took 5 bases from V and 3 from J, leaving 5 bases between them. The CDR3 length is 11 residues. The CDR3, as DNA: TGTGCCAGCAGCGTTAACTACGAGCAGTACTTC. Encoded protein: CASSVNYEQYF.

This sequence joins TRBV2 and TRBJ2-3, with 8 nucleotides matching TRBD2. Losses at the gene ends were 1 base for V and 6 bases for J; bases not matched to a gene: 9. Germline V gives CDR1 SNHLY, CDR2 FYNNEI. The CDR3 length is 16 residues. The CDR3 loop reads CASSEVPAGVTDTQYF. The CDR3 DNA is TGTGCCAGCAGTGAAGTACCAGCGGGAGTTACGGATACGCAGTATTTT.

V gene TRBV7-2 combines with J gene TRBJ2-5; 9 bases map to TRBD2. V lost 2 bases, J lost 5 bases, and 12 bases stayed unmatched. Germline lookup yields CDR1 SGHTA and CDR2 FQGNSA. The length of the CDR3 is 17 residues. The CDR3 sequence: CASSLSGLARGGETQYF. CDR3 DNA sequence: TGTGCCAGCAGCTTATCGGGACTAGCCCGAGGGGGGGAGACCCAGTACTTC.

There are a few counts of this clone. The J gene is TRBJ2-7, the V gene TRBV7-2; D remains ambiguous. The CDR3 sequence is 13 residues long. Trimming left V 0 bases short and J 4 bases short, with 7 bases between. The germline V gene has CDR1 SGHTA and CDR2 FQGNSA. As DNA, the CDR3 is TGTGCCAGCAGCTTAGCAGTAGCATACGAGCAGTACTTC. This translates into CASSLAVAYEQYF.

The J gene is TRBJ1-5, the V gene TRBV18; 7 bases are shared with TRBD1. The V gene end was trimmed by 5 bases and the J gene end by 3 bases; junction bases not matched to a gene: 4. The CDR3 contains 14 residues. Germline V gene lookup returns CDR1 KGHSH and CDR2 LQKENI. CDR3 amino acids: CASSVGQANQPQHF. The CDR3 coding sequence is TGTGCCAGCTCAGTCGGACAGGCCAATCAGCCCCAGCATTTT.

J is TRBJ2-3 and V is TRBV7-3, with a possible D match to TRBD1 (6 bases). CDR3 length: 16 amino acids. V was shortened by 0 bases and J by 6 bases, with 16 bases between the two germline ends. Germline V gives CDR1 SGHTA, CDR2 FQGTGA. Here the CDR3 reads CASSLTQGLPGDTQYF. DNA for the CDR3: TGTGCCAGCAGCTTAACGCAGGGGCTCCCGGGTGATACGCAGTATTTT. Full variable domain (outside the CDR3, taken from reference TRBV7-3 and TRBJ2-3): GAGVSQTPSNKVTEKGKYVELRCDPISGHTALYWYRQSLGQGPEFLIYFQGTGAADDSGLPNDRFFAVRPEGSVSTLKIQRTERGDSAVYLCASSLTQGLPGDTQYFGPGTRLTVL.

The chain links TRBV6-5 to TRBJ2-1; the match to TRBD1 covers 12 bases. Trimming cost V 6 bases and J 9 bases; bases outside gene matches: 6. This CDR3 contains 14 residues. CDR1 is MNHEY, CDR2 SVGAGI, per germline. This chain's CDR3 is CASRPGQGAIEQFF. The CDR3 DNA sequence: TGTGCCAGCAGGCCGGGACAGGGGGCGATTGAGCAGTTCTTC.